This T cell receptor beta chain emerged from a study of early T cells in non-severe SARS-CoV-2 infection. Study outcomes and limitations: In VDJdb matching, anti-spike CD8 responses were favored while private and CD4 specificities went missing.

Worth noting for this clonotype: Its specificity is unknown.

In TCRdb, the 5' RACE reads were re-called with MiXCR into one record per CDR3 protein. The sample has roughly 81,000 distinct CDR3 sequences, around 10% seen once; the top ten hold under 3%. The CDR3 contains 13 residues. After removal of 1 base from V and 9 bases from J, the junction contained 6 bases not matched to a gene. The germline gives CDR1 SQVTM, CDR2 ANQGSEA. Source material: whole blood. This receptor was identified in an adult who was a healthcare worker with PCR-confirmed SARS-CoV-2 infection or an uninfected control (not recorded which). The gene calls are TRBV29-1 and TRBJ2-1; 7 nucleotides match TRBD2. CDR3 residues: CSVEGGRKSEQFF. As DNA, the CDR3 is TGCAGCGTTGAAGGCGGGAGAAAAAGTGAGCAGTTCTTC.